This T cell receptor (beta chain) was found in a study of cytomegalovirus exposure and HLA in healthy donors (dated by TCRdb to between 2016 and 2019). Study-level background: A later analysis indicated that the 95 to 150 validation repertoires were generated on the platform also employed for the approximately 690 repertoires of the first cohort. The study aimed to test whether signatures of past pathogen exposure could be identified by cataloging public T cell receptors. Besides the first cohort of 500 to 700 subjects, a separate validation cohort made up of about 120 different subjects was used. To predict cytomegalovirus infection status, the study combined high-throughput TCR immunosequencing, statistical association of individual TCRs with disease status, and machine learning. Overall study results and their limits: The classifier was reported to diagnose cytomegalovirus status with high specificity and sensitivity in both the original cohort and the validation cohort. Across donors, most TCR sequences were observed very rarely, whereas some public TCRs were present in many individuals. A total of 150 to 200 TCR beta chains were listed by the study as associated with cytomegalovirus. A later analysis found that TCRs clustered in the first cohort also tended to co-occur in the 120 validation repertoires, with about 94% of cluster scores above 0. The validation cohort had no HLA typing available for a later analysis, so co-occurrence within that cohort was assessed over all 120 or so repertoires. In vitro tests confirmed that a few of the cytomegalovirus-associated TCR beta chains recognize cytomegalovirus antigens. The authors suggested that the approach could potentially be generalized to other disease states and immunological phenotypes.

The donors belonged to the validation cohort of roughly 120 subjects, which was separate from the roughly 670-subject first cohort. The CDR3 sequence holds 13 residues, the cysteine and phenylalanine included. Only CDR3 DNA is held: 39 bases, read in frame from base 1. V and J lose 4 bases and 3 bases, and a span of 6 bases separates them. As encoded in the germline V gene, CDR1 is SNHLY while CDR2 is FYNNEI. To note about this clone: Its antigen is currently not known. Base qualities are not recorded, but no much larger clone differs from it by a single base.

The library was generated by the immunoSEQ multiplex PCR assay. On the authors' methods: To diagnose cytomegalovirus status from the catalog of TCR beta chain sequences, a statistical classification framework was built. The table was pulled from immuneACCESS by TCRdb, which kept in-frame rearrangements only. Such tables lose some clones; where checked, under half of the loss comes from unresolved V genes, and the rest has no known cause. The DNA was the basis for D and trimming; V, J and clone size are from that table. In all, the sample holds 130,000 or so clones, and roughly 87% of those were seen once. Of the sample, around 1.2% is held by the ten largest clones.

The chain is assembled from TRBV2 and TRBJ1-4; a confident D gene designation cannot be given. The source is a woman under 30 in good health and CMV-seronegative. Sequenced input: PBMCs. The bases read TGTGCCAGCAGTGTTCAGGCTAATGAAAAACTGTTTTTT. Translated, this gives CASSVQANEKLFF.